This is a list of T cell receptor beta chains from one sample in a study of lymphopenia after photon versus proton radiotherapy. Some clones are missing from TCRdb's copy, which holds only in-frame ones; the method was immunoSEQ multiplex PCR. The data contain 60,000 or so clones, approximately 86% of them seen just once; the ten biggest clones take up around 13%. The specimen comprised peripheral blood, sampled from a patient treated with proton-based radiotherapy. These receptors all stem from an elderly man with esophageal cancer. The conserved cysteine and the conserved F or W are not part of the CDR3 here. D genes are given only for firm matches. A clone size is listed for some rows: how often the clone was seen (once, few, many), or a class if it is expanded.

TRBV19,NA,TRBJ1-2,NA,ASSLGTSGYT
TRBV27,NA,TRBJ1-2,NA,ASSFGDGVNYGYT
TRBV19,TRBD1,TRBJ1-3,few,ASSAHRGLENTIY
TRBV10-3,NA,TRBJ1-2,few,AISEPQDLGYT
TRBV19,TRBD2,TRBJ2-4,NA,ATSTSGLAKNIQY
TRBV19,TRBD2,TRBJ2-2,once,ASSIRAGETGELF
TRBV7-8,NA,TRBJ2-4,NA,ATSGLAKNIQY
TRBV11-2,TRBD2,TRBJ2-7,NA,ASSLDRASGTSNEQY
TRBV7-9,TRBD2,TRBJ2-1,once,ASSSSGTSGYNEQF
TRBV5-1,NA,TRBJ2-3,NA,ASSPGGTALDTQY
TRBV6-5,TRBD1,TRBJ1-4,NA,ASSYSGGRGLEKLF
TRBV5-1,TRBD1,TRBJ1-2,NA,ASSLEQGARLNYGYT
TRBV4-3,NA,TRBJ2-2,NA,ASSQGGGANTGELF
TRBV5-4,TRBD2,TRBJ2-5,NA,ASSLGGLLGRETQY
TRBV11-2,NA,TRBJ2-7,NA,ASSLDSLETYEQY
TRBV12-5,NA,TRBJ2-2,NA,ASGLAQGTGELF
TRBV5-1,NA,TRBJ2-7,NA,ASSFAGQTRAYEQY
TRBV6-1,NA,TRBJ1-2,once,ASRQVGTVYGYT
TRBV21-1,NA,TRBJ1-5,NA,ASSSQRKGANQPQH
TRBV7-2,NA,TRBJ2-7,NA,ASSFGGGSAYEQY
TRBV6-4,TRBD1,TRBJ1-6,NA,ASRKQGIGHSPLH
TRBV7-9,TRBD1,TRBJ1-1,NA,ASSLGQGRGTEAF
TRBV7-2,TRBD2,TRBJ2-1,NA,ASSTLAGVNEQF
TRBV2,TRBD2,NA,NA,ASRPELAGDAEQY
TRBV10-3,NA,TRBJ1-1,NA,AISESVRGTVITEAF
TRBV7-2,TRBD1,TRBJ2-2,NA,ASSSDRVGTTGELF
TRBV7-9,TRBD2,NA,NA,ASSLVSGRVGEQY
TRBV7-9,TRBD1,TRBJ2-5,NA,ASSLRTDRVMETQY
TRBV27,TRBD2,TRBJ2-1,few,ASSPLAGGSYNEQF
TRBV30,NA,TRBJ1-5,NA,AWSVGRGPVQPQH
TRBV19,NA,TRBJ2-7,NA,ASSFKLEGLFYEQY
TRBV25-1,TRBD1,TRBJ2-3,NA,ASSEHRGDADTQY
TRBV7-2,TRBD1,TRBJ1-5,NA,ASSAGTGYSNQPQH
TRBV11-2,NA,TRBJ2-6,few,ASRGLVGTGANVLT
TRBV7-9,TRBD1,TRBJ1-3,once,ASSQGTGELSGNTIY
TRBV19,TRBD2,NA,once,ASSAIGLAGFEQY
TRBV5-4,TRBD1,TRBJ2-2,NA,ASSLDPQGASGELF
TRBV4-3,TRBD1,TRBJ1-4,NA,ASSRNTGGTNEKLF
TRBV12-1,NA,TRBJ2-7,NA,ASRSGPIYEQY
TRBV14,NA,TRBJ2-3,NA,ASSPGVTPSQY
TRBV5-6,TRBD2,TRBJ2-5,few,ASSLTTSGSSETQY
TRBV5-4,NA,TRBJ1-1,NA,ASSVVTEHTEAF
TRBV27,TRBD2,TRBJ2-5,NA,ASSSGLVGGETQY
TRBV5-1,NA,TRBJ2-7,NA,ASSLNSPYEQY
TRBV7-9,NA,TRBJ1-4,NA,ASSTSTVEKLF
TRBV5-1,NA,TRBJ2-4,NA,ASSLVQGPKNIQY
TRBV6-5,NA,TRBJ2-7,once,ASSPGAPDTYEQY
TRBV12-5,NA,TRBJ2-7,NA,ASGTDSSYEQY
TRBV19,NA,TRBJ1-6,NA,ASSIVKGLNSPLH
TRBV2,NA,TRBJ1-1,NA,ASTPRAGTEAF
TRBV7-6,NA,TRBJ1-1,NA,ASSSSRNTEAF
TRBV7-2,TRBD1,TRBJ1-1,few,ASSLRTGNTEAF
TRBV5-4,TRBD1,TRBJ2-1,NA,ASSLGGRGGEVEQF
TRBV7-2,TRBD1,TRBJ1-5,NA,ASSATQGAGQPQH
TRBV5-1,NA,TRBJ2-7,NA,ASSAGPTYEQY